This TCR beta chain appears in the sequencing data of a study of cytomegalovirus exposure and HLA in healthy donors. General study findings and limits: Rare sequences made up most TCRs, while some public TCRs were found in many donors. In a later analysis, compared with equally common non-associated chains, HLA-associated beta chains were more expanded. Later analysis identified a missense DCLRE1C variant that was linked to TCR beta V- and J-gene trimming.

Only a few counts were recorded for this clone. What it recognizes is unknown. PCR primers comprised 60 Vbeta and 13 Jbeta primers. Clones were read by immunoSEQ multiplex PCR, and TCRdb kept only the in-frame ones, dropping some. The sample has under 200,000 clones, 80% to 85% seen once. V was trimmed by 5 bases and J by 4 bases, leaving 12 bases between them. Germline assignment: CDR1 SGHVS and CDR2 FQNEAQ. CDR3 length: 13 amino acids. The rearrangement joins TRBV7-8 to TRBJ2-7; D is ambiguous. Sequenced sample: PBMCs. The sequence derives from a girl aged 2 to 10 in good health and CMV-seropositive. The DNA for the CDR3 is TGTGCCAGCAGCCTTGAGAGCCGATACGAGCAGTACTTC. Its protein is CASSLESRYEQYF.